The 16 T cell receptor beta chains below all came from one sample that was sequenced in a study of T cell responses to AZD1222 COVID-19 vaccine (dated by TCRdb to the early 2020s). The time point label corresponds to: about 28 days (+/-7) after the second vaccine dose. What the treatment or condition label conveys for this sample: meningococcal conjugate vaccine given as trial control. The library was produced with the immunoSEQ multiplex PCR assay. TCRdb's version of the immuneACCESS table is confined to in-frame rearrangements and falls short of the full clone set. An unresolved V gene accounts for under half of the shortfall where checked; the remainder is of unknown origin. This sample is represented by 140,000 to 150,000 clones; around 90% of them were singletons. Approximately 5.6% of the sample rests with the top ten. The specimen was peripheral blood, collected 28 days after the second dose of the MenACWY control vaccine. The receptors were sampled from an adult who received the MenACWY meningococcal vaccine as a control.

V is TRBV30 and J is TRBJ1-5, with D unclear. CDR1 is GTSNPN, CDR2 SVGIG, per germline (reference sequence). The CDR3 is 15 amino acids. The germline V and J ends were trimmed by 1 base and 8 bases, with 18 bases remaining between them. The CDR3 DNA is TGTGCCTGGAGTGGAGCCGGCGGGTATGTGAAGCCCCAGCATTTT. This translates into CAWSGAGGYVKPQHF.

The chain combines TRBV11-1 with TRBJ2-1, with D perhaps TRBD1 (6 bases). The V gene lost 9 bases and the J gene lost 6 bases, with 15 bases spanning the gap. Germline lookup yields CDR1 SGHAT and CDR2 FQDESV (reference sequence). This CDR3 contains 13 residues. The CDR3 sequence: CASKRTALNEQFF. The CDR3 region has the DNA TGTGCCAGTAAAAGGACAGCCCTCAATGAGCAGTTCTTC.

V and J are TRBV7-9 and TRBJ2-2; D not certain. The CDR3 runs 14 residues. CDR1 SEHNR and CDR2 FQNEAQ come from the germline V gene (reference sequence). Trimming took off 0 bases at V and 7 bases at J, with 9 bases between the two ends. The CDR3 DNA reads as TGTGCCAGCAGCTTAGCGCAGAATTACGGGGAGCTGTTTTTT. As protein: CASSLAQNYGELFF.

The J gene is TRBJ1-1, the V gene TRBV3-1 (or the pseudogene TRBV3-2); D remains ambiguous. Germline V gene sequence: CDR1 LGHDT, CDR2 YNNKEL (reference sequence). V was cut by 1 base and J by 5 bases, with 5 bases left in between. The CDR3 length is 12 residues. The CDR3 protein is CASSQVGTEAFF. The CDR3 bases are TGTGCCAGCAGCCAAGTCGGGACTGAAGCTTTCTTT.

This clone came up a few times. The CDR3 DNA sequence: TGTGCCAGCAGCTTAGAAAACGGGTACGAGCAGTACTTC. Translating it yields CASSLENGYEQYF. The V call is TRBV11-1, the J call TRBJ2-7; D remains unclear. The ends were cut back, 1 base at V and 4 bases at J, with 8 bases in the middle. CDR3 length: 13 amino acids. Looked up from germline, CDR1 is SGHAT and CDR2 is FQDESV (reference sequence).

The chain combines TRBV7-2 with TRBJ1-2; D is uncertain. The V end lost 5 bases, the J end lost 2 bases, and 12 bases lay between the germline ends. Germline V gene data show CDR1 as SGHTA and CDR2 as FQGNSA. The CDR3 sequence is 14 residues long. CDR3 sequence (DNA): TGTGCCAGCAGCCCCCACCCACGGAACTATGGCTACACCTTC. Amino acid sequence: CASSPHPRNYGYTF.

CDR3 loop: CAWGGQGNEKLFF. CDR3 nucleotide sequence: TGTGCCTGGGGAGGACAGGGAAATGAAAAACTGTTTTTT. This chain links TRBV30 with TRBJ1-4; TRBD1 matches at 8 bases. In germline, CDR1 is GTSNPN, CDR2 SVGIG (reference sequence). Trimming removed 5 bases from V and 5 bases from J; junction bases left unmatched: 4. This CDR3 is 13 amino acids long.

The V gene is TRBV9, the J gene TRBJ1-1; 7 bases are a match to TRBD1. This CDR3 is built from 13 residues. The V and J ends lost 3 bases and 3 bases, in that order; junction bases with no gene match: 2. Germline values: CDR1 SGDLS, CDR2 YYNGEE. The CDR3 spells CASSADRDTEAFF. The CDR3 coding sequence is TGTGCCAGCAGCGCTGACAGGGACACTGAAGCTTTCTTT.

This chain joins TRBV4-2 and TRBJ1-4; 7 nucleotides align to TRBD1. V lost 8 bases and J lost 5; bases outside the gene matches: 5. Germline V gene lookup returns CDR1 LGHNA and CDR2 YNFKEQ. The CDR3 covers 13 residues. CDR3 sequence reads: CASLDRKNEKLFF. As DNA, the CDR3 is TGTGCCAGCCTGGACAGGAAAAATGAAAAACTGTTTTTT.

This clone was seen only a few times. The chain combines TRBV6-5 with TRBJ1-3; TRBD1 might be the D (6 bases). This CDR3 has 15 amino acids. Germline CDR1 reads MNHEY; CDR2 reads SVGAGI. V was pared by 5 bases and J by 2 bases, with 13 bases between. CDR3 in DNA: TGTGCCAGCAGTCAAACAGGGTACCCTGGAAACACCATATATTTT. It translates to CASSQTGYPGNTIYF.

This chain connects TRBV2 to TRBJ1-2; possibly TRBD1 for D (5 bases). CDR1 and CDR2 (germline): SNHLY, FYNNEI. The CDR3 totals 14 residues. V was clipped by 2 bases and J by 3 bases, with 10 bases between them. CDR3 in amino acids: CASSEQGRDYGYTF. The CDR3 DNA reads TGTGCCAGCAGTGAACAGGGTAGGGACTATGGCTACACCTTC.

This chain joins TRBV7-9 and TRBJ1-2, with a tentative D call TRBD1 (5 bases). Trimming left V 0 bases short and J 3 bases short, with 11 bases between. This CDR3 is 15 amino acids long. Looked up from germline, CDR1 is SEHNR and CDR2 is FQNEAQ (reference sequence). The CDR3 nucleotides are TGTGCCAGCAGCTTAGCCGCAGGGTTGGACTATGGCTACACCTTC. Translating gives CASSLAAGLDYGYTF.

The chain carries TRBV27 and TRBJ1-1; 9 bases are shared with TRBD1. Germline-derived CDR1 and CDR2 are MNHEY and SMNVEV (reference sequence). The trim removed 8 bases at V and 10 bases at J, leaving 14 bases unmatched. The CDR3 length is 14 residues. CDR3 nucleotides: TGTGCCAGCTGGAGTTCCGGGACAGGGAATCGAGCTTTCTTT. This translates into CASWSSGTGNRAFF.

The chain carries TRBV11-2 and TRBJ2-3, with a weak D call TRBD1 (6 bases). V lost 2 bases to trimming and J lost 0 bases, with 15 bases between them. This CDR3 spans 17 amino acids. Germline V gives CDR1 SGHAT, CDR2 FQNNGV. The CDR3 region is CASSLRSRGYSTDTQYF. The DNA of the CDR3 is TGTGCCAGCAGCTTAAGAAGCAGGGGCTATAGCACAGATACGCAGTATTTT.

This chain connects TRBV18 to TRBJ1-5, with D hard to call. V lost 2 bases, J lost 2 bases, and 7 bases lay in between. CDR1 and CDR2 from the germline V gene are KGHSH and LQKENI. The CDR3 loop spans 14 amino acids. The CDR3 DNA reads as TGTGCCAGCTCACCAGAGCAAGGCAATCAGCCCCAGCATTTT. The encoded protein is CASSPEQGNQPQHF.

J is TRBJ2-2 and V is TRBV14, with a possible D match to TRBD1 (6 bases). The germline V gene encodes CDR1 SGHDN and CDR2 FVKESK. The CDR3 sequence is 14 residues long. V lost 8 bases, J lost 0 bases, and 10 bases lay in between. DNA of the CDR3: TGTGCCAGCGGCAGGGGCGCGAACACCGGGGAGCTGTTTTTT. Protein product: CASGRGANTGELFF.